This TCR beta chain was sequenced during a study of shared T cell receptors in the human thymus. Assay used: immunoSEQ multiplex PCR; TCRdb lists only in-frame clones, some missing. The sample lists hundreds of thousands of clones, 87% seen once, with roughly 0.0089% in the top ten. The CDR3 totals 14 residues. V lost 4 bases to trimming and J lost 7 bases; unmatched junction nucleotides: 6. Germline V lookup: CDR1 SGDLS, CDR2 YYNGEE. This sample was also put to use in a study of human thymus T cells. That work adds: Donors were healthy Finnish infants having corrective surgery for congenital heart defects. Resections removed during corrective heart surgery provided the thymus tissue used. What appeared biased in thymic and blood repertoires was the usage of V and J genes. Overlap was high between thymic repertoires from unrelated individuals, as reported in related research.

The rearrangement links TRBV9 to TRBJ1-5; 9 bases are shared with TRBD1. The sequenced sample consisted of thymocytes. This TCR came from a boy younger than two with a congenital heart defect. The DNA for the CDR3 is TGTGCCAGCAGCCGGGACAGGGTAGGCCAGCCCCAGCATTTT. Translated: CASSRDRVGQPQHF.